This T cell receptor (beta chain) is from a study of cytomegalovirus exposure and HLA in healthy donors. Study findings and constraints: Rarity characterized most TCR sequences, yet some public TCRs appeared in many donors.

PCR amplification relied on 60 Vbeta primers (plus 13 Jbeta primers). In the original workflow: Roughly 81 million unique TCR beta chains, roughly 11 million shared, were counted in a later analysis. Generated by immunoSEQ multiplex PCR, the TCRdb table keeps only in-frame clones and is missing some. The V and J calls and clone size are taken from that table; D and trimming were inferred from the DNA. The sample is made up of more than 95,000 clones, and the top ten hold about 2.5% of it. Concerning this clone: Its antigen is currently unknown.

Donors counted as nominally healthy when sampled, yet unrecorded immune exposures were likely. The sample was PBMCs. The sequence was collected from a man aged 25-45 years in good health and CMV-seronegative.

The CDR3, as DNA: TGTGCCTGGAACGAACTAGCGGGAGACTACAATGAGCAGTTCTTC. Amino acid sequence: CAWNELAGDYNEQFF. The V call is TRBV30, the J call TRBJ2-1, with 11 bases aligning to TRBD2. Germline V gene lookup returns CDR1 GTSNPN and CDR2 SVGIG (reference sequence). The CDR3 sequence is 15 residues long. After removal of 4 bases from V and 3 bases from J, the junction contained 5 bases not matched to a gene.